This record covers a single TCR beta chain. Sample treatment: randomized to nivolumab then ipilimumab (arm A) or the reverse (arm B). Germline CDR1 and CDR2: GTSNPN and SVGIG (reference sequence). Trimming removed 0 bases at V and 2 bases at J, with 8 bases between. This CDR3 has 14 amino acids. The sample belongs to a study of sequential checkpoint blockade in melanoma. Background on the study: Each arm's sequence ended with maintenance nivolumab.

Sequencing was performed with immunoSEQ multiplex PCR; in TCRdb, only in-frame clones are kept and a portion is missing. The sample has tens of thousands of clones, 65% to 90% seen once. The rearrangement joins TRBV30 to TRBJ1-5; possible D gene TRBD1, 5 bases. The sequence came from a human donor with melanoma. The sequencing here drew on CD8+ T cells sorted from blood (inferred from file names), taken from a patient given nivolumab and ipilimumab in sequence. The CDR3 spells CAWSVRDRNQPQHF. CDR3 DNA: TGTGCCTGGAGTGTCAGGGATCGCAATCAGCCCCAGCATTTT.